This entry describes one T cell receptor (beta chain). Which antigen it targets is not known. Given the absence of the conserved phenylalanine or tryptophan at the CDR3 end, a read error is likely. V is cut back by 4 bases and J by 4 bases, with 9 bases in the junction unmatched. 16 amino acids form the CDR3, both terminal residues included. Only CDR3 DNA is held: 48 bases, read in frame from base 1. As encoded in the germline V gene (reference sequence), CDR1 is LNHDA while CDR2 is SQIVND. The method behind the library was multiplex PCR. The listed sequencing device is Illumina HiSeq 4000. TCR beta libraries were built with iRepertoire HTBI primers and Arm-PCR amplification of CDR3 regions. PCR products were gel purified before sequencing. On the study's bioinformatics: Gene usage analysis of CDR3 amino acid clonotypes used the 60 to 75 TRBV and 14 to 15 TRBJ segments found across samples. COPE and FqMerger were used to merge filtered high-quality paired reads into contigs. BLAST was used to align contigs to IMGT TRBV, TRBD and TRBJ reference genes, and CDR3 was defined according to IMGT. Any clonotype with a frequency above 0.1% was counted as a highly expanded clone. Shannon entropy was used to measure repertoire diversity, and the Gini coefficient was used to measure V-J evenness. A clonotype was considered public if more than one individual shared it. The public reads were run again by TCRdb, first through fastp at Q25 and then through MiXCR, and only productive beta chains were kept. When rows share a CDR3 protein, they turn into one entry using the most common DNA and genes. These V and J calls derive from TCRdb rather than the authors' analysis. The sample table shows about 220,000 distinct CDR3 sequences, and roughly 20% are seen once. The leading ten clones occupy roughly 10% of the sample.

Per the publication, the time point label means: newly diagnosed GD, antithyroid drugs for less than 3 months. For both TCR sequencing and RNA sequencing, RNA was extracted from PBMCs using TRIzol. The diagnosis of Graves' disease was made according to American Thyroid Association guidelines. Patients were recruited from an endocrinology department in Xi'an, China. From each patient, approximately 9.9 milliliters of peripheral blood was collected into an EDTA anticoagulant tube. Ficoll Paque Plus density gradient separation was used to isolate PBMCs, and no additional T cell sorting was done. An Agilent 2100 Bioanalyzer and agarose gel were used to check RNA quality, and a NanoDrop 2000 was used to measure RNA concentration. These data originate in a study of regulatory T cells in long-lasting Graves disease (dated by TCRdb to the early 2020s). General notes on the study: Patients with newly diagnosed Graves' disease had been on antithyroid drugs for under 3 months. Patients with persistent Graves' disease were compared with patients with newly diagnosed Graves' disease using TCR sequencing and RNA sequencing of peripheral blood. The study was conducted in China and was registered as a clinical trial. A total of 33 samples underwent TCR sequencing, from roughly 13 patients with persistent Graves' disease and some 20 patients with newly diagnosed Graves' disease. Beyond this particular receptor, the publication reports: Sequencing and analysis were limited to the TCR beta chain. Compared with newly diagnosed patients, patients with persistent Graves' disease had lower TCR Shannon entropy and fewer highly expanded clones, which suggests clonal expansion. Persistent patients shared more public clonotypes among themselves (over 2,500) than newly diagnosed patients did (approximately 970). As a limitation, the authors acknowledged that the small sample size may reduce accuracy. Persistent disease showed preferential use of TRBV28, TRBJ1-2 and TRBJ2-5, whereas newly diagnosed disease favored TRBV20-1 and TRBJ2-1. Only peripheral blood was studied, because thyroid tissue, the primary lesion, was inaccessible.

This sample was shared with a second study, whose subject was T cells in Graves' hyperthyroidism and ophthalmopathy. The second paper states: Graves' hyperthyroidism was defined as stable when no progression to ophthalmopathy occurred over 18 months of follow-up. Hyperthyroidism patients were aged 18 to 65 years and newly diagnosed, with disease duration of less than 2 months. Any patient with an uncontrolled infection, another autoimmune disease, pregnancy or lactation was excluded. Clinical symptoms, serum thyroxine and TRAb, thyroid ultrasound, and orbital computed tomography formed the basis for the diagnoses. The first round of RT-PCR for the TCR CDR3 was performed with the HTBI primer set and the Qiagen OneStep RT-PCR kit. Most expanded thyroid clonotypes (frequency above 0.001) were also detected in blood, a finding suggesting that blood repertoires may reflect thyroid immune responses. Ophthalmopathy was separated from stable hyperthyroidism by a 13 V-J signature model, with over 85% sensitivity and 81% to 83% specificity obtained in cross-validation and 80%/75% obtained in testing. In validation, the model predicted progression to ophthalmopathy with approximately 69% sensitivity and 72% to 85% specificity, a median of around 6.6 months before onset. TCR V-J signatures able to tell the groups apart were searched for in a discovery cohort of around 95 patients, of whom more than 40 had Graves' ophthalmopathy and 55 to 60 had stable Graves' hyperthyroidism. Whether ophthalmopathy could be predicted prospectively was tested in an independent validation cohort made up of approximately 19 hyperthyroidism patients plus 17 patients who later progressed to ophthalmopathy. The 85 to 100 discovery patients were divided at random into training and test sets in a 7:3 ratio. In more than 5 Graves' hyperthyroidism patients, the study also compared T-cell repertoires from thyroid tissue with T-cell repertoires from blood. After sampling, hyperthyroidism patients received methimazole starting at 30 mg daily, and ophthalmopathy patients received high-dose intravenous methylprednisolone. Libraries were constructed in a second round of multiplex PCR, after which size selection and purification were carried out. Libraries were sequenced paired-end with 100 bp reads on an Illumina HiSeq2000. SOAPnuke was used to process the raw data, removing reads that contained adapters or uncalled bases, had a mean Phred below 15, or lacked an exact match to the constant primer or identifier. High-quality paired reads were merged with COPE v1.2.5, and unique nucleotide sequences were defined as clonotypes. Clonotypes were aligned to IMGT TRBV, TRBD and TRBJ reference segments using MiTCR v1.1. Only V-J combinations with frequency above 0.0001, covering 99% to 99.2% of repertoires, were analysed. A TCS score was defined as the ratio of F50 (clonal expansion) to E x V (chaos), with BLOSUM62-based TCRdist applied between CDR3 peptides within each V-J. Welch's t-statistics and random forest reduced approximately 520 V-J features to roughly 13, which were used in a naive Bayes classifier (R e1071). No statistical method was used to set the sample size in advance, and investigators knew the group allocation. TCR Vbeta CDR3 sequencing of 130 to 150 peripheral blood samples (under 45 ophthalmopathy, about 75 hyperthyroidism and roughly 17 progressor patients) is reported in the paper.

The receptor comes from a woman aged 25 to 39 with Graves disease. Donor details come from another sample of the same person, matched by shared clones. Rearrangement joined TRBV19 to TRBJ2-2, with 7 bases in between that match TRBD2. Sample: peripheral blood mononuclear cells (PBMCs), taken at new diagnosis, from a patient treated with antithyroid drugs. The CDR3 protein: CASSTLGGGATGELFL. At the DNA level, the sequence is TGTGCCAGTAGTACCCTCGGCGGGGGTGCCACCGGGGAGCTGTTTCTT.